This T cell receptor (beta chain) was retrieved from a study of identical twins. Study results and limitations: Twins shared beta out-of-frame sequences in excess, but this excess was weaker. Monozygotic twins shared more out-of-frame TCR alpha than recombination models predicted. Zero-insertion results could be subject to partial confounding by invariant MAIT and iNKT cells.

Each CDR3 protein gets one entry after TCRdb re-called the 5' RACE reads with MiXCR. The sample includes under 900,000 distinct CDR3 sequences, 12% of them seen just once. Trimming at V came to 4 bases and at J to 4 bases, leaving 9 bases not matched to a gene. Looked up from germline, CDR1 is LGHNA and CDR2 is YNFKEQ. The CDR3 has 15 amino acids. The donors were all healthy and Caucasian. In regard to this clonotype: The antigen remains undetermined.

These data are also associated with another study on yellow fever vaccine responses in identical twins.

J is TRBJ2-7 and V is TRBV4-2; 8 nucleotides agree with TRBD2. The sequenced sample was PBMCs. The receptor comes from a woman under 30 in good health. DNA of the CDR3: TGTGCCAGCAGCCCGGGGGGGCGGGAGAGGTACGAGCAGTACTTC. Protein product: CASSPGGRERYEQYF.